This is a list of T cell receptor beta chains from one sample in a study of cytomegalovirus exposure and HLA in healthy donors. Sequencing was performed with immunoSEQ multiplex PCR; in TCRdb, only in-frame clones are kept and a portion is missing. The table includes roughly 130,000 clones, 70% to 80% detected once. Sequenced: PBMCs. All receptors come from a man younger than 30 in good health and CMV-seronegative. CDR3s leave out the opening cysteine and the closing phenylalanine or tryptophan.

V gene	J gene	CDR3 protein
TRBV10-3	TRBJ1-4	ATTGQGGEKLF
TRBV7-2	TRBJ1-2	ASSHGQGNGYT
TRBV30	TRBJ2-1	AWSGHSGVYDEQF
TRBV4-1	TRBJ2-3	ASSPRTSGRVSDTQY
TRBV2	TRBJ2-5	ASNPGSLYQETQY
TRBV18	TRBJ2-1	ASLGQGDGNEQF
TRBV30	TRBJ2-3	AWSRSGADTQY
TRBV5-8	TRBJ1-2	ASSPKDRGLYT
TRBV6-1	TRBJ2-1	ASHRAPYNEQF
TRBV25-1	TRBJ1-4	ASSESGGRQNEKLF
TRBV19	TRBJ1-4	ASSLRVRTNEKLF
TRBV11-3	TRBJ1-2	ASSSGQGNGYT